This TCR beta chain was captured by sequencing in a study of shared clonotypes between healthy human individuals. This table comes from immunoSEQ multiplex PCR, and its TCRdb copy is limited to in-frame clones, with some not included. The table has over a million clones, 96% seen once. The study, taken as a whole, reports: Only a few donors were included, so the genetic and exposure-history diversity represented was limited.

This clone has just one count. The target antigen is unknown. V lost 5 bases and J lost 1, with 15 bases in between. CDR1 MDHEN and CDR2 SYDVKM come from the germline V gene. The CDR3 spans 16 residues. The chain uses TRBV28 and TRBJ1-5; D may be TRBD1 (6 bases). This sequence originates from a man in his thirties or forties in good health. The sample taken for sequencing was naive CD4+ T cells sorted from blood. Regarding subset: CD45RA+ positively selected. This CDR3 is CASSLLGGESNQPQHF. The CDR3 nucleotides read TGTGCCAGCAGTCTCCTGGGGGGCGAGAGCAATCAGCCCCAGCATTTT. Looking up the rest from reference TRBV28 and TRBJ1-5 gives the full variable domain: DVKVTQSSRYLVKRTGEKVFLECVQDMDHENMFWYRQDPGLGLRLIYFSYDVKMKEKGDIPEGYSVSREKKERFSLILESASTNQTSMYLCASSLLGGESNQPQHFGDGTRLSIL.